This entry is about one T cell receptor beta chain. Its antigen remains unidentified. These data are taken from a study of blood T cells in healthy people across ages. Germline V gene lookup returns CDR1 MNHEY and CDR2 SMNVEV (reference sequence). The ends were cut back, 5 bases at V and 8 bases at J, with 16 bases in the middle. CDR3 size: 15 residues. A second PCR, run for roughly 7 to 11 cycles, used a sample-barcoded 5' primer plus a J-beta primer mix. TCRdb called the 5' RACE reads again in MiXCR, with one record for every CDR3 protein. The table records under 750,000 distinct CDR3 sequences, less than 60% of them present only once. Study findings and constraints: Among T cells, TCR beta diversity per million cells dropped roughly linearly as age rose.

What was sequenced was blood. This sequence was found in a man older than 75 in good health. V gene TRBV27 combines with J gene TRBJ1-6; D may be TRBD1 (6 bases). As DNA, the CDR3 is TGTGCCAGCAGTCAACCGGGGGGGGGCCATTCACCCCTCCACTTT. Its protein product is CASSQPGGGHSPLHF.